One sample yielded the 28 T cell receptor beta chains listed below, sequenced in a study of PD-1 blockade in classical Hodgkin lymphoma. Exposure to brentuximab vedotin varied, and each patient had relapsed following autologous stem cell transplantation. TCRdb keeps only in-frame clones here, not all; method: immunoSEQ multiplex PCR. The sample has 20,000 to 30,000 clones, roughly four fifths seen once. The sequences come from peripheral blood mononuclear cells (PBMCs), collected before the second cycle of nivolumab. These receptors all come from a human donor with classical Hodgkin lymphoma.

V gene TRBV19 combines with J gene TRBJ1-4, with 9 bases fitting TRBD1. Unmatched junction bases numbered 7, after V lost 4 bases and J lost 4 bases. The germline CDR1 and CDR2 sequences are LNHDA and SQIVND (reference sequence). CDR3 length: 16 residues. CDR3 bases: TGTGCCAGTAGTAAGGGGACAGGGCACTTTAATGAAAAACTGTTTTTT. Protein sequence: CASSKGTGHFNEKLFF.

The chain couples TRBV7-3 to TRBJ1-1, with D hard to call. Trimming pared 3 bases from V and 1 base from J, leaving 9 bases between. The CDR3 runs to 14 residues. Germline CDR1 and CDR2: SGHTA and FQGTGA. The CDR3 coding sequence is TGTGCCAGCAGCTTCGGCGCGGGGAACACTGAAGCTTTCTTT. It codes for CASSFGAGNTEAFF.

The J gene is TRBJ2-3, the V gene TRBV4-2; 14 nucleotides line up with TRBD2. Per germline, CDR1 LGHNA and CDR2 YNFKEQ. V lost 3 bases to trimming and J lost 5 bases; unmatched junction nucleotides: 7. The CDR3 is 17 residues long. The CDR3 sequence: CASSQETSGGAVDTQYF. The DNA for the CDR3 is TGTGCCAGCAGCCAGGAGACTAGCGGGGGGGCGGTAGATACGCAGTATTTT.

The genes are TRBV7-8 and TRBJ1-1; TRBD1 might be the D (6 bases). CDR3 length equals 16 residues. Germline-derived CDR1 and CDR2 are SGHVS and FQNEAQ. The germline V and J ends were trimmed by 1 base and 4 bases, with 16 bases remaining between them. The chain's CDR3 is CASSLVGGRRPTEAFF. CDR3 in DNA: TGTGCCAGCAGCTTAGTGGGGGGCCGACGACCCACTGAAGCTTTCTTT.

In DNA, the CDR3 is TGTGCCACCAGCAGACAAACAGGGTTGTCCTACGAGCAGTACTTC. Its protein is CATSRQTGLSYEQYF. The chain recombines TRBV15 with TRBJ2-7; tentatively, D is TRBD1 (6 bases). V gave up 2 bases and J gave up 1 base, with 12 bases separating them. This CDR3 contains 15 residues. The germline CDR1 and CDR2 sequences are LNHNV and YYDKDF (reference sequence).

V usage is TRBV29-1 and J usage is TRBJ2-3; D remains unclear. The CDR3 sequence is 11 residues long. The V gene lost 1 base and the J gene lost 3 bases, with 2 bases spanning the gap. The germline gives CDR1 SQVTM, CDR2 ANQGSEA. CDR3 DNA sequence: TGCAGCGTTGAAGGGACAGATACGCAGTATTTT. The encoded protein is CSVEGTDTQYF.

The V gene is TRBV5-6, the J gene TRBJ2-5, with TRBD1 identical over 11 bases. J gave up 5 bases and V 3 bases, and 9 bases lay outside the gene matches. The CDR3 extends over 16 amino acids. Per the germline V gene, CDR1 is SGHDT and CDR2 is YYEEEE. The CDR3 region is CASSWPWTGGQETQYF. CDR3 bases: TGTGCCAGCAGCTGGCCCTGGACAGGGGGCCAGGAGACCCAGTACTTC.

The genes are TRBV9 and TRBJ2-1; D may match TRBD1 or TRBD2 (6 bases each). The CDR3 totals 15 residues. The V and J ends lost 0 bases and 2 bases respectively, with 9 bases between them. Germline V gives CDR1 SGDLS, CDR2 YYNGEE. The CDR3 DNA follows: TGTGCCAGCAGCGTAGAGGGGGGAGCCTACAATGAGCAGTTCTTC. This codes for CASSVEGGAYNEQFF.

Only a few counts were recorded for this clone. The chain links TRBV4-1 to TRBJ1-6; a possible D gene is TRBD1 (6 bases). The CDR3 loop spans 14 amino acids. Germline V CDR1 and CDR2: MGHRA, YSYEKL. Trimming took off 4 bases at V and 8 bases at J, with 12 bases between the two ends. CDR3 DNA sequence: TGCGCCAGCAGCCTAGGAGGGGGGGATTCACCCCTCCACTTT. This translates into CASSLGGGDSPLHF.

CDR3 DNA sequence: TGTGCCAGCTCACCATCGAGGGGGCTGGTCACCGGGGAGCTGTTTTTT. It is translated as CASSPSRGLVTGELFF. The chain carries TRBV18 and TRBJ2-2, with 7 bases that match TRBD1. This CDR3 spans 16 amino acids. The ends lost 2 bases at V and 4 bases at J; junction bases unmatched: 7. Germline V gene lookup returns CDR1 KGHSH and CDR2 LQKENI.

CDR3: CASSVTGQEGTEAFF. CDR3 DNA: TGTGCCAGCAGCGTAACCGGACAGGAAGGAACTGAAGCTTTCTTT. The chain has TRBV6-1 and TRBJ1-1; TRBD1 agrees at 7 bases. J lost 5 bases, V lost 6 bases, and 12 bases had no gene match. The CDR3 has 15 amino acids. The V gene's germline CDR1 is MNHNS and CDR2 SASEGT.

The rearrangement uses TRBV11-2 and TRBJ2-5; D is undetermined. Deletions cut 2 bases from V and 1 base from J, with 8 bases between. Germline V gene sequence: CDR1 SGHAT, CDR2 FQNNGV. The CDR3 extends over 14 amino acids. CDR3 loop: CASSLLGFQETQYF. CDR3 DNA: TGTGCCAGCAGCTTATTAGGTTTCCAAGAGACCCAGTACTTC.

The CDR3 loop reads CASSKAPGASYGYTF. DNA for the CDR3: TGTGCCAGCAGCAAAGCTCCGGGGGCAAGCTATGGCTACACCTTC. The genes are TRBV21-1 and TRBJ1-2. TRBV21-1 is given as a pseudogene. The CDR3 extends over 15 amino acids.

CDR3 sequence (DNA): TGTGCCAGCAGTTTACACGGGGAGCTGTTTTTT. Encoded protein: CASSLHGELFF. The chain links TRBV27 to TRBJ2-2, with D unclear. CDR1 and CDR2 from the germline V gene are MNHEY and SMNVEV (reference sequence). V gave up 2 bases and J gave up 7 bases, with 2 bases separating them. The CDR3 extends over 11 amino acids.

This chain joins TRBV19 and TRBJ2-7, with 7 bases that match TRBD1. Per germline, CDR1 LNHDA and CDR2 SQIVND (reference sequence). The trim removed 3 bases at V and 7 bases at J, leaving 6 bases unmatched. This CDR3 contains 13 residues. This CDR3 is CASSMGQLTEQYF. In DNA, the CDR3 is TGTGCCAGTAGTATGGGACAGTTAACGGAGCAGTACTTC.

In this sample, this clone turned up a few times. This rearrangement joins TRBV18 to TRBJ2-2; weak D call: TRBD1 (5 bases). This CDR3 is built from 14 residues. Trimming pared 6 bases from V and 4 bases from J, leaving 12 bases between. CDR1 and CDR2 from the germline V gene are KGHSH and LQKENI. CDR3 DNA: TGTGCCAGCTCGTCTCAGGGCTTCACCGGGGAGCTGTTTTTT. It translates to CASSSQGFTGELFF.

The chain is built from TRBV28 and TRBJ1-2, with D perhaps matching TRBD1 (5 bases). Deletions cut 7 bases from V and 8 bases from J, with 11 bases between. This CDR3 comprises 11 residues. Germline CDR1 is MDHEN and CDR2 is SYDVKM. The DNA of the CDR3 is TGTGCCAGCACCCCAGGGACCGGCTACACCTTC. Translating it yields CASTPGTGYTF.

This chain connects TRBV27 to TRBJ1-1; 8 positions agree with TRBD1. V shed 4 bases, J shed 5 bases, and the junction held 6 bases outside the gene matches. There are 14 residues in the CDR3. Germline V gene sequence: CDR1 MNHEY, CDR2 SMNVEV (reference sequence). The CDR3 nucleotides read TGTGCCAGCAGTTCTAGGACAGGGAGGACTGAAGCTTTCTTT. The encoded protein is CASSSRTGRTEAFF.

The V and J genes are TRBV18 and TRBJ1-1, with 8 bases identical to TRBD1. The CDR3 consists of 14 residues. With 3 bases clipped from V and 6 bases from J, the junction kept 6 bases outside the gene matches. Germline CDR1 is KGHSH and CDR2 is LQKENI. The CDR3 spells CASSPAGGIPEAFF. The CDR3 region has the DNA TGTGCCAGCTCACCGGCAGGGGGCATCCCTGAAGCTTTCTTT.

J is TRBJ1-1 and V is TRBV30, with TRBD1 as a possible D gene (5 bases). The CDR3 sequence is 14 residues long. V lost 5 bases, J lost 1 base, and 14 bases lay in between. Germline CDR1 reads GTSNPN; CDR2 reads SVGIG (reference sequence). CDR3 bases: TGTGCCTGGGACTCTGGGACGGGGAACACTGAAGCTTTCTTT. It is translated as CAWDSGTGNTEAFF.

This chain uses TRBV10-3 with TRBJ2-5; TRBD1 is a possible D gene (6 bases). CDR3 length equals 13 residues. V shed 6 bases and J shed 2 bases, with 10 bases lying between them. In germline, CDR1 is ENHRY, CDR2 SYGVKD. CDR3 bases: TGTGCCATCAGAGAGGGGGTTCAAGAGACCCAGTACTTC. Translated: CAIREGVQETQYF.

The chain uses TRBV30 and TRBJ1-5; D is unclear. This CDR3 comprises 15 residues. Trimming cost V 0 bases and J 6 bases, with 15 bases left between them. Germline V gives CDR1 GTSNPN, CDR2 SVGIG (reference sequence). CDR3 sequence (DNA): TGTGCCTGGAGTGTAGGAGGCAGCGTCACTCAGCCCCAGCATTTT. This gives the protein CAWSVGGSVTQPQHF.

This clone was counted a single time. The chain couples TRBV4-3 to TRBJ1-2; weak D call: TRBD1 (5 bases). Germline V gene sequence: CDR1 LGHNA, CDR2 YSLEER. This CDR3 contains 13 residues. Trimming took off 4 bases at V and 4 bases at J, with 10 bases between the two ends. CDR3 loop: CASSPSGLYGYTF. CDR3 coding DNA: TGCGCCAGCAGCCCCTCGGGGCTCTATGGCTACACCTTC.

The chain recombines TRBV30 with TRBJ1-4; 9 nucleotides match TRBD1. This CDR3 has 13 amino acids. Losses at the gene ends were 2 bases for V and 8 bases for J; bases not matched to a gene: 3. The germline CDR1 and CDR2 sequences are GTSNPN and SVGIG (reference sequence). The CDR3 is CAWSRDRDEKLFF. Written as DNA, the CDR3 is TGTGCCTGGAGTCGGGACAGGGACGAAAAACTGTTTTTT.

This clone appeared once. The gene calls are TRBV27 and TRBJ2-7; a possible D gene is TRBD1 (7 bases). Germline CDR1 reads MNHEY; CDR2 reads SMNVEV (reference sequence). Trimming took off 9 bases at V and 3 bases at J, with 18 bases between the two ends. The CDR3 is 14 residues long. The CDR3 bases are TGTGCCAGTGGTCGCGGGACAGCCGTCTACGAGCAGTACTTC. This gives the protein CASGRGTAVYEQYF.

The chain uses TRBV5-6 and TRBJ2-7, with 13 bases fitting TRBD2. This CDR3 has 15 amino acids. Germline CDR1 is SGHDT and CDR2 is YYEEEE. Trimming took 4 bases from V and 5 from J; bases not matched to a gene: 6. DNA for the CDR3: TGTGCCAGCAGCCTGACTAGCGGGGGGCTCGACGAGCAGTACTTC. Translated: CASSLTSGGLDEQYF.

This clone was picked up one time. The chain recombines TRBV11-1 with TRBJ2-3, with D tentatively TRBD2 (7 bases). Germline V lookup: CDR1 SGHAT, CDR2 FQDESV (reference sequence). Trimming cost V 0 bases and J 3 bases, with 10 bases left between them. The CDR3 is 15 residues long. In nucleotides, the CDR3 is TGTGCCAGCAGCTTAGCGGGGGGGCCGACAGATACGCAGTATTTT. This sequence encodes CASSLAGGPTDTQYF.

This clone was seen only a few times. The chain links TRBV7-2 to TRBJ2-5, with 14 bases fitting TRBD2. V trimming: 4 bases; J trimming: 9 bases; junction bases outside the gene matches: 10. The length of the CDR3 is 16 residues. Germline-derived CDR1 and CDR2 are SGHTA and FQGNSA. The CDR3 is CASSSAPGTSGGPQYF. For the CDR3, the DNA is TGTGCCAGCAGCTCCGCTCCCGGGACTAGCGGGGGACCCCAGTACTTC.